This is a list of T cell receptor beta chains from one sample in a study of cytomegalovirus exposure and HLA in healthy donors. Sequencing was performed with immunoSEQ multiplex PCR; in TCRdb, only in-frame clones are kept and a portion is missing. Counted here are approximately 39,000 clones, approximately 92% occurring once; the ten biggest clones make up about 3.1%. Sequencing was done on a sample of PBMCs. The receptor set was obtained from a young man in good health and CMV-seronegative. Each CDR3 is given without its conserved first and last residue.

j_gene	v_gene	CDR3aa
TRBJ2-2	TRBV4-2	ASSQPTSGGFANTGELF
TRBJ1-3	TRBV30	AWRKGQGTGNTIY
TRBJ2-3	TRBV9	ASSSPGLGPDTQY
TRBJ2-7	TRBV5-1	ASSPTGTLSYEQY
TRBJ1-1	TRBV6-6	ASSYQGANTEAF
TRBJ2-3	TRBV9	ASSDKGARGTDTQY
TRBJ1-4	TRBV5-1	ASKLGSREKLF
TRBJ1-5	TRBV6-5	ASSYSAGGNNQPQH
TRBJ2-2	TRBV5-1	ASSLAGGPNTGELF
TRBJ2-3	TRBV2	ASSEAPPKTGTDTQY
TRBJ1-1	TRBV30	ARSGQSNTEAF
TRBJ1-3	TRBV15	ATSSTTNTIY
TRBJ2-1	TRBV7-9	ASSPRTSGDYNEQF
TRBJ1-2	TRBV6-1	ASRRDSANYGYT
TRBJ2-7	TRBV18	ASSPPAGSTYEQY
TRBJ2-3	TRBV27	ASSFPSDTQY
TRBJ1-6	TRBV30	AWSVPSSYNSPLH
TRBJ1-3	TRBV29-1	SVGTSGNTIY
TRBJ2-3	TRBV5-6	ASSLVSRTVPTGGVY
TRBJ2-5	TRBV29-1	SVARTTQETQY
TRBJ1-2	TRBV13	ASSLGGQGSNYGYT
TRBJ2-1	TRBV11-2	ASSFGTSGLYEQF
TRBJ2-7	TRBV7-3	ASSPGLSYEQY
TRBJ2-5	TRBV27	ASRQQGAQETQY
TRBJ1-1	TRBV19	ASRQSLNTEAF
TRBJ1-1	TRBV5-8	ASSYRMDTEAF
TRBJ2-2	TRBV7-8	ASSTGQGGHRELF
TRBJ2-5	TRBV12-1	ASSSQIRDRGSETQY
TRBJ1-2	TRBV27	ASSFGDRGYGYT
TRBJ2-1	TRBV25-1	ASSEGGGRVEQF
TRBJ2-7	TRBV10-3	AISEGAPSSYEQY
TRBJ1-6	TRBV6-9	ASSYEAVSSYNSPLH
TRBJ2-3	TRBV5-1	ASSLRDRGSSIKNTQY
TRBJ1-4	TRBV28	ASSFPGQGAGQKLF
TRBJ2-7	TRBV28	ASRLQGPPYEQY
TRBJ2-4	TRBV10-3	AISEPPWTSNIQY
TRBJ2-7	TRBV5-8	ASSGVRGPFKEQY